The clone carrying this T cell receptor beta chain was observed a few times. These data are taken from a study of T-cell memory formation after mild COVID-19. In TCRdb, the 5' RACE reads were re-called with MiXCR into one record per CDR3 protein. The data show roughly 400,000 distinct CDR3 sequences, about 16% seen once. The V gene end was trimmed by 3 bases and the J gene end by 2 bases; junction bases not matched to a gene: 11. CDR3 length equals 16 residues. CDR1 DFQATT and CDR2 SNEGSKA come from the germline V gene (reference sequence). The chain is built from TRBV20-1 and TRBJ2-5; TRBD2 matches 8 bases. The source is a man between 18 and 35 years old who had mild COVID-19 (a few samples of this study predate the infection). Cell type and time point are not known. What was sequenced was PBMCs or a T cell subset sorted from them (not recorded which). The CDR3 DNA reads as TGCAGTGCTAGTGGAGTAGCGGGACGGAAACAAGAGACCCAGTACTTC. Translating it yields CSASGVAGRKQETQYF.